This T cell receptor (beta chain) was obtained from a study of blood T cell repertoires in COVID-19. Background on the study: Samples came from the United States, Italy and Spain, spanning acute and convalescent COVID-19. PBMCs, B-cell-depleted T cells, or T cells were the source of the cDNA or gDNA that made up the material.

Original processing methods: From reference gene primer amplification, estimates of nucleated cell counts were derived. The method was immunoSEQ multiplex PCR; TCRdb's version includes in-frame clones alone and lacks a portion of them. The DNA gave D and trimming, while V, J and clone size come from that table. The sample records tens of thousands of clones, 75% to 85% being singletons. Looked up from germline, CDR1 is GTSNPN and CDR2 is SVGIG (reference sequence). The ends lost 5 bases at V and 2 bases at J; junction bases unmatched: 3. The CDR3 is made up of 12 amino acids. The chain has TRBV30 and TRBJ2-7; 7 bases map to TRBD1. This sequence was found in a human donor in a cohort sampled during active COVID-19. The sample consisted of peripheral blood. In DNA, the CDR3 is TGTGCCTGGGCCGGACAGGCCTACGAGCAGTACTTC. The encoded protein is CAWAGQAYEQYF.